The clone carrying this T cell receptor beta chain was seen a few times. Authors' analysis steps: Amplification from reference gene primers served as the basis for estimated nucleated cell counts. The repertoire was sequenced with immunoSEQ multiplex PCR; TCRdb's copy has only in-frame clones and lacks some. The DNA gave D and trimming, while V, J and clone size come from that table. The sample consists of approximately 99,000 clones, roughly 84% of them appearing once. This record comes from a study of blood T cell repertoires in COVID-19. Study in general: From the United States, Italy and Spain came samples of acute and convalescent COVID-19. T cells, B-cell-depleted T cells, or PBMCs provided the cDNA or gDNA that served as material.

CDR1 is SGHTA and CDR2 is FQGNSA in the germline V gene. With 1 base removed from V and 11 bases from J, the gap between germline ends came to 15 bases. There are 15 residues in the CDR3. This TCR came from a man aged 65-85 years with active or convalescent COVID-19. What was sequenced was peripheral blood. The chain joins TRBV7-2 to TRBJ1-6; unclear D gene. The CDR3 is CASSLVSAGFPPLHF. CDR3 bases: TGTGCCAGCAGCTTAGTTTCCGCGGGATTCCCACCCCTCCACTTT.